This T cell receptor beta chain emerged from a study of beta chain features in type 1 diabetes. The overall study: All samples yielded around 98 million examined sorted cells.

With regard to this clone: Its matching antigen is unknown. Other DNA variants within this sample encode the same CDR3.

CDR1 is SGHTA and CDR2 is FQGNSA in the germline V gene. V dropped 2 bases and J dropped 4 bases, with 6 bases sitting between them. The CDR3 is made up of 12 amino acids. General study findings and limits: Reduced insertions and increased deletions marked VDJ junctions in type 1 diabetes patients. The study found moderately but significantly shorter TCRB CDR3s in all four CD4+ subsets of Type 1 diabetes patients.

Sorting with CD45RO/CCR7/CD25/CD127/CD95/CD27 yielded naive, central memory, regulatory and stem-like memory CD4+ cells. Each sorted fraction was over 95% pure. As every portion of the isolated RNA was reverse transcribed, the sequencing read expressed TCRB transcripts. Here immunoSEQ multiplex PCR was the method, and the copy in TCRdb shows in-frame clones only, minus some. The sample holds some 200,000 clones, approximately 16% seen once. The genes are TRBV7-2 and TRBJ2-7; no firm D call. The sample was naive CD4+ T cells from blood. This clonotype was obtained from a man aged 25-40 years with type 1 diabetes. CDR3 in amino acids: CASSLLGYEQYF. The DNA for the CDR3 is TGTGCCAGCAGCTTATTAGGATACGAGCAGTACTTC.